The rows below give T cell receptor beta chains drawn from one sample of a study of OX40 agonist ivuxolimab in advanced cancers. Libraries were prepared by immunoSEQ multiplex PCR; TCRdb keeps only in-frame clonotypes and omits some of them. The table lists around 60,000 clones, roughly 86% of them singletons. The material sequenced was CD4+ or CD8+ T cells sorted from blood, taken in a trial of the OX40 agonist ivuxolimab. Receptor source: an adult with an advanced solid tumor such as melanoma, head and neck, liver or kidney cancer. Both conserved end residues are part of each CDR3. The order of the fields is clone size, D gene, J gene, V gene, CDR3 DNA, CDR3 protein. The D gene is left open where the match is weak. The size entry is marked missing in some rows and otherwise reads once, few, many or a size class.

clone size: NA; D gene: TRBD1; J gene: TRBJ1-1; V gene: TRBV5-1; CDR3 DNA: TGCGCCAGCAGCCCACTATCAGACAGGGGGCGGACTGAAGCTTTCTTT; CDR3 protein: CASSPLSDRGRTEAFF
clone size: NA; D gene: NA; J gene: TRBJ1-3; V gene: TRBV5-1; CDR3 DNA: TGCGCCAGCAGGCCCCACGGGACCGAAGGAAACACCATATATTTT; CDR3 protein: CASRPHGTEGNTIYF
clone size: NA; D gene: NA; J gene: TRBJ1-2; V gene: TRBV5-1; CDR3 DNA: TGCGCCAGCAGCCGGGCGGGGGCCAGCCACTATGGCTACACCTTC; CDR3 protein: CASSRAGASHYGYTF
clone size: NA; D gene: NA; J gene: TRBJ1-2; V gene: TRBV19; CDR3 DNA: TGTGCCAGTAGTATCAGGGGACTCAGCTATGGCTACACCTTC; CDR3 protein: CASSIRGLSYGYTF
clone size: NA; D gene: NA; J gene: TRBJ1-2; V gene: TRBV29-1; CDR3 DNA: TGCAGCGTTGAACTTCGGGCAGGGTCACACTATGGCTACACCTTC; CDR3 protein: CSVELRAGSHYGYTF
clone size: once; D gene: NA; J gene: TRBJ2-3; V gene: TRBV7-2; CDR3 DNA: TGTGCCAGCAGCTTAGATTGGGCCGCCAAACGCACAGATACGCAGTATTTT; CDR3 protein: CASSLDWAAKRTDTQYF
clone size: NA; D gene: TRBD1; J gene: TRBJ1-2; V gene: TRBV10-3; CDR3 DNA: TGTGCCATCAGTGACTTAGGGGGCCCGGACTATGGCTACACCTTC; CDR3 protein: CAISDLGGPDYGYTF
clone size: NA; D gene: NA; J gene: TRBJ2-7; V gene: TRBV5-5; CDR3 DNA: TGTGCCAGCAGCCCTGGTTCGTCCTACGAGCAGTACTTC; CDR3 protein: CASSPGSSYEQYF
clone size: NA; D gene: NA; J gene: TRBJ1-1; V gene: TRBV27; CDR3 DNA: TGTGCCAGCAGTTCTAGACGAGACTTTGAAGCTTTCTTT; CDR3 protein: CASSSRRDFEAFF
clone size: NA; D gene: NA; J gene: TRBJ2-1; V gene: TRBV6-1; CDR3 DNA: TGTGCCAGCAGGGACTATACGACCTACAATGAGCAGTTCTTC; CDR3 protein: CASRDYTTYNEQFF
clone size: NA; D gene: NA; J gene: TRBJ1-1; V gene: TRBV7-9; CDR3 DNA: TGTGCCAGCAACTTCCAATCTGGGTTTGGAGCTTTCTTT; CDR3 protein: CASNFQSGFGAFF
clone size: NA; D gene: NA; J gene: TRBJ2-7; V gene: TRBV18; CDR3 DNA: TGTGCCAGCTCACCCGGTTCCGGGGGGCGAAGGGAGCAGTACTTC; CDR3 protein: CASSPGSGGRREQYF
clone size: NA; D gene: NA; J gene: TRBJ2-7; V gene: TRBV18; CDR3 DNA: TGTGCCAGCTCACCAAGCCAGGGGGGTCTGGACGAGCAGTACTTC; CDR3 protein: CASSPSQGGLDEQYF
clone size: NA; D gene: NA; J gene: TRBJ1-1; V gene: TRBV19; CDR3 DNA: TGTGCCAGTAGTTGGGGCTACACTGAAGCTTTCTTT; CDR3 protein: CASSWGYTEAFF
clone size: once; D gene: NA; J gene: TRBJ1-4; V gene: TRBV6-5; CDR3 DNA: TGTGCCAGCAGACTCGACGGACGTAATGAAAAACTGTTTTTT; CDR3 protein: CASRLDGRNEKLFF
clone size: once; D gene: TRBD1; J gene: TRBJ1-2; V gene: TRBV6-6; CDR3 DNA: TGTGCCAGCAGTTTCCGACAGGGTTATAACTATGGCTACACCTTC; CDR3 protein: CASSFRQGYNYGYTF
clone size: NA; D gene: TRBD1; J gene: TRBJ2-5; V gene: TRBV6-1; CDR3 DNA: TGTGCCAGCAGTACAGGGGTTCAGACCCAGTACTTC; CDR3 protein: CASSTGVQTQYF
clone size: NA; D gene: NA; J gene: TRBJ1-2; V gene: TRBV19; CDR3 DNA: TGTGCCAGTAGTATTCGGGGCCCAGGGCCAGATGGCTACACCTTC; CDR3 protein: CASSIRGPGPDGYTF
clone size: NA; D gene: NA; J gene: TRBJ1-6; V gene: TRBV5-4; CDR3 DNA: TGTGCCAGCAGCTTGGGAGCGCCCGGGGGTTCACCCCTCCACTTT; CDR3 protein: CASSLGAPGGSPLHF
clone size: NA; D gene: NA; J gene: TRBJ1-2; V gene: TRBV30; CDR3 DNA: TGTGCCTGGAGTTCAAGACTGGGTCCGCAGGGCTACACCTTC; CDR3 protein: CAWSSRLGPQGYTF
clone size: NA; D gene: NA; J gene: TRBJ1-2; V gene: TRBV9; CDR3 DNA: TGTGCCAGCAGCGTACTCCCCGACAGCCTCTATGGCTACACCTTC; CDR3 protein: CASSVLPDSLYGYTF
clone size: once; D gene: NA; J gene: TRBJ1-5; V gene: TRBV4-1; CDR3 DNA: TGCGCCAGCAGCCAAGCGGTAGGGGCCGGAGGCAATCAGCCCCAGCATTTT; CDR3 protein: CASSQAVGAGGNQPQHF
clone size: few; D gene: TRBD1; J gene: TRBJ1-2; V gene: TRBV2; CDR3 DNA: TGTGCCAGCAGTGCAGGGGGCGCCTATGGCTACACCTTC; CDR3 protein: CASSAGGAYGYTF
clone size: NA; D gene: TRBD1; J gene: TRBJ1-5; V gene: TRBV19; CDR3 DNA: TGTGCCAGTATCGGACAGGGGGGAGCACTGGTCCAGCATTTT; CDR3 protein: CASIGQGGALVQHF
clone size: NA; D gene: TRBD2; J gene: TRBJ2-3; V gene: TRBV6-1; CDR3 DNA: TGTGCCAGCAGTGAGCTAGCGGGGAGCTTTAGCACAGATACGCAGTATTTT; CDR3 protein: CASSELAGSFSTDTQYF
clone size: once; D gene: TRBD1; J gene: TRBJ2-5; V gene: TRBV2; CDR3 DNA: TGTGCCAGCAGTCGACAGGGGAAAGAGACCCAGTACTTC; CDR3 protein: CASSRQGKETQYF
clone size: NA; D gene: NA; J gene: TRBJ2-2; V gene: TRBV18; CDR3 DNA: TGTGCCAGCTCCGGACTCGGGATTTACGGGGAGCTGTTTTTT; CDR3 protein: CASSGLGIYGELFF